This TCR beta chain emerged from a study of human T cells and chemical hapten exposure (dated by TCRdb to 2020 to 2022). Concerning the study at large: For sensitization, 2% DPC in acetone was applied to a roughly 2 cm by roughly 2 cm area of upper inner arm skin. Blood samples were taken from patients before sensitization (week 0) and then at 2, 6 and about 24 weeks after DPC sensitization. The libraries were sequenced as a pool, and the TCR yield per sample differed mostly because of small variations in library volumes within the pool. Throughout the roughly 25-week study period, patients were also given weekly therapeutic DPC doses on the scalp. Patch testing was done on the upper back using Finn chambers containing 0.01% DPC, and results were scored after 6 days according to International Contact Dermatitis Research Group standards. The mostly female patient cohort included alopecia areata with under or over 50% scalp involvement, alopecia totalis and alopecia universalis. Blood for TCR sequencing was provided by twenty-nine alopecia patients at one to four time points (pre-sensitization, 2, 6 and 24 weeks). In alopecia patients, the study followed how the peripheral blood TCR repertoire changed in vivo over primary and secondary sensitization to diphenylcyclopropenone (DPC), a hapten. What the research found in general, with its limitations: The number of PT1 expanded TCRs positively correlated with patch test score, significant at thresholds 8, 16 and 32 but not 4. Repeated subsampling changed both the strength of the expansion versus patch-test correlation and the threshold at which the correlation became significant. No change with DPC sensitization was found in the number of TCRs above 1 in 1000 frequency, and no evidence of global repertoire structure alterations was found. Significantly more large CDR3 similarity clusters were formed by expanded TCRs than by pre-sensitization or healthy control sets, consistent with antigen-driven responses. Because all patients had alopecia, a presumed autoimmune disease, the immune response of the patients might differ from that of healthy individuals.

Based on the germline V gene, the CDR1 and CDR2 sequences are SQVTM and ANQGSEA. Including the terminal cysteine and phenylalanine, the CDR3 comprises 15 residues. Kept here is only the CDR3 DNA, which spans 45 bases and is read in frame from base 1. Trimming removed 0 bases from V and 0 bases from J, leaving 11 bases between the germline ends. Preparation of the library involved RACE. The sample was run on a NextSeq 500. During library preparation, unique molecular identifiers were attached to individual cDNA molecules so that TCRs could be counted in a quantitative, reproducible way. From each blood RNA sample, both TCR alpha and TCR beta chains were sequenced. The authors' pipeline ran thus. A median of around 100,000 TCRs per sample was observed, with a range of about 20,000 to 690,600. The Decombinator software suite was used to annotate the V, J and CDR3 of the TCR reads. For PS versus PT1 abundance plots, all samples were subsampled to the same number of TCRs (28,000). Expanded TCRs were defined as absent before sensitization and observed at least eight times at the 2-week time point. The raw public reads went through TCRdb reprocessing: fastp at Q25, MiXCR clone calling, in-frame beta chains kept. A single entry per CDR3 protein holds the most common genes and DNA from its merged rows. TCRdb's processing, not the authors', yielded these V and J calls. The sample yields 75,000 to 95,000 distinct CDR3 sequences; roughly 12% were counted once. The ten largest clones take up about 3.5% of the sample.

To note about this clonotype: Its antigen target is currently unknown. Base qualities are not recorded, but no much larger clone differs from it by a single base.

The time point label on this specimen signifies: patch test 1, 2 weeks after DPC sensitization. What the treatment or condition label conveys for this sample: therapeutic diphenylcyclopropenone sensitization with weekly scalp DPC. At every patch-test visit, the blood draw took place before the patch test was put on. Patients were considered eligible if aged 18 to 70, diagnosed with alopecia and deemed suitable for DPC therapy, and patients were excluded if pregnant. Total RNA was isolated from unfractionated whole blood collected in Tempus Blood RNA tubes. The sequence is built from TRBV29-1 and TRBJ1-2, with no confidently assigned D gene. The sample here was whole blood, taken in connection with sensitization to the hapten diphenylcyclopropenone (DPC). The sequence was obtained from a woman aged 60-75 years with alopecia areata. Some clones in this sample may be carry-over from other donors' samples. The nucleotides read TGCAGCGTTGAAGAGCAGATATCGGCTAACTATGGCTACACCTTC. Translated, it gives CSVEEQISANYGYTF. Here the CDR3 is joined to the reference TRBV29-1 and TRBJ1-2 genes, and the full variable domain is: SAVISQKPSRDICQRGTSLTIQCQVDSQVTMMFWYRQQPGQSLTLIATANQGSEATYESGFVIDKFPISRPNLTFSTLTVSNMSPEDSSIYLCSVEEQISANYGYTFGSGTRLTVV.